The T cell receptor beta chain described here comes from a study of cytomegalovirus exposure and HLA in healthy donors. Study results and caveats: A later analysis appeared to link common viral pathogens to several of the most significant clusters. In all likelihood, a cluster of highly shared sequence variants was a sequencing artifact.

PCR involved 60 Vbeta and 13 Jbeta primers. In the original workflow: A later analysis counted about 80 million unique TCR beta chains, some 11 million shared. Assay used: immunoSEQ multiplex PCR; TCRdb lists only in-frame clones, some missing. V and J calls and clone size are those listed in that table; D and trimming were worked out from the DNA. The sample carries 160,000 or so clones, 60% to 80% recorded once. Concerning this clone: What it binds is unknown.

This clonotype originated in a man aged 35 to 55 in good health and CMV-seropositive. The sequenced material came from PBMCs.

CDR3: CASGTANTGELFF. The CDR3 bases are TGTGCCTCAGGGACAGCGAACACCGGGGAGCTGTTTTTT. The chain uses TRBV11-3 and TRBJ2-2, with 7 bases matching TRBD1. Germline V lookup: CDR1 SGHNT, CDR2 YENEEA. This CDR3 has 13 amino acids. V dropped 11 bases and J dropped 0; count of bases not matched to a gene: 3.